The subject of this entry is one T cell receptor beta chain. The sample is drawn from a study of T-cell reconstitution after alpha-beta-depleted transplantation in children. The TCRbeta library incorporated unique molecular identifiers. TCRdb processed the PCR reads anew with MiXCR; each CDR3 protein has one entry. The sample includes about 610,000 distinct CDR3 sequences, about 11% of them seen just once. In germline, CDR1 is SGHRS, CDR2 YFSETQ. The CDR3 totals 15 residues. Unmatched junction bases numbered 13, after V lost 0 bases and J lost 15 bases. The receptor was derived from a human donor who donated a stem cell graft to a child with acute myeloid leukemia. The rearrangement links TRBV5-1 to TRBJ2-1; TRBD2 agrees at 9 bases. Source: PBMCs from the stem cell graft donor, taken from the stem cell graft. In nucleotides, the CDR3 is TGCGCCAGCAGCTTGGAAGGGGGCTCAGCGGGAGGCTGGTTCTTC. Translation gives CASSLEGGSAGGWFF.